Sequencing of this T cell receptor beta chain was carried out in a study of cytomegalovirus exposure and HLA in healthy donors (dated by TCRdb to 2016 to 2017). In terms of the full investigation: The 650 to 800 repertoires of the first cohort and the 95 to 150 validation repertoires were produced on the same platform, according to a later analysis. The study aimed to test whether cataloging public T cell receptors could reveal signatures of past pathogen exposure. A separate validation cohort of 100 to 150 different subjects was used in addition to the approximately 670-subject first cohort. To predict cytomegalovirus infection status, the study brought together high-throughput TCR immunosequencing, statistical association of individual TCRs with disease status, and machine learning. Findings and caveats that apply to the study as a whole: A few of the identified cytomegalovirus-associated TCR beta chains were confirmed in vitro to be specific for cytomegalovirus antigens. A total of roughly 160 TCR beta chains were listed by the study as associated with cytomegalovirus. A later analysis lacked HLA typing for the validation cohort, so it scored co-occurrence in that cohort across all 120 repertoires. A later analysis found that TCRs clustered in the first cohort also tended to co-occur in the 110 or so validation repertoires, with approximately 95% of cluster scores above 0. The classifier was reported to diagnose cytomegalovirus status with high specificity and sensitivity in both the original cohort and the validation cohort. It was suggested by the authors that the approach could potentially be generalized to other disease states and immunological phenotypes. Most TCR sequences were seen in very few donors, while some public TCRs were found in many individuals.

V is trimmed back by 6 bases and J by 3 bases, and the junction contains 2 bases that no gene match accounts for. Spanning cysteine to phenylalanine, the CDR3 consists of 14 amino acids. CDR3 DNA is the only sequence kept; it has 42 bases, read in frame from the first base. CDR1 and CDR2, per the germline V gene, are SNHLY and FYNNEI. To prepare the library, the immunoSEQ multiplex PCR assay was applied. In the source study's methods: A statistical classification framework was developed to diagnose cytomegalovirus status using the catalog of TCR beta chain sequences. TCRdb provides this immuneACCESS table in a form limited to in-frame rearrangements. Some clones are lacking; in checked studies, under half of them reflect an unresolved V gene, and why the rest are absent is not known. That table supplies the V and J calls and clone size; D and trimming were determined from the DNA. This sample gives about 140,000 clones in total; approximately 94% of them show up just once. In total, the top ten clones hold roughly 1.9% of the sample.

Only one count was recorded for this clone. The antigen it binds to is not known. No much larger clonotype is one base removed from it; base qualities were not supplied. Separate from the roughly 660-subject first cohort, the validation cohort of over 90 subjects was the group to which the donors belonged. Sequencing was done on a sample of PBMCs. The sequence is built from TRBV2 and TRBJ2-3; 11 central bases correspond to TRBD2. The receptor's source is a man between 18 and 35 years old in good health and CMV-seropositive. The CDR3 protein is CASRRLAGTDTQYF. The DNA sequence is given as TGTGCCAGCAGAAGACTAGCGGGGACAGATACGCAGTATTTT.